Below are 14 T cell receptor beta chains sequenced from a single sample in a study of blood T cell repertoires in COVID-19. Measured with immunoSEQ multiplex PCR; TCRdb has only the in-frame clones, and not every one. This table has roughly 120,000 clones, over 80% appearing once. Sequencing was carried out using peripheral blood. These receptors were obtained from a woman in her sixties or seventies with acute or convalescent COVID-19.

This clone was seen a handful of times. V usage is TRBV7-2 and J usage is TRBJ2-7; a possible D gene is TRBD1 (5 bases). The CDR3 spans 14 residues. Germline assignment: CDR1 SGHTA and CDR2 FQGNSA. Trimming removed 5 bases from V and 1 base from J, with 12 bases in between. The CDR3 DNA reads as TGTGCCAGCAGCCCCGACTGGACATCCTACGAGCAGTACTTC. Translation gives CASSPDWTSYEQYF.

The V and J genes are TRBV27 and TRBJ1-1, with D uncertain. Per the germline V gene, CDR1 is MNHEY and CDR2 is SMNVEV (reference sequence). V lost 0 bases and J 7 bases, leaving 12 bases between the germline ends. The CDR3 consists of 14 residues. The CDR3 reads CASSLSVGGSEAFF. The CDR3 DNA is TGTGCCAGCAGTTTATCGGTAGGAGGGAGTGAAGCTTTCTTT.

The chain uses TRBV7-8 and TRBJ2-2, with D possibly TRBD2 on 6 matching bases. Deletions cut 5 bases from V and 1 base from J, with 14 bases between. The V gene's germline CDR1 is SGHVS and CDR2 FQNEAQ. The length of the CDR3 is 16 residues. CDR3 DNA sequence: TGTGCCAGCAGCCTCCGCTTGCGGGGGAACACCGGGGAGCTGTTTTTT. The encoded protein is CASSLRLRGNTGELFF.

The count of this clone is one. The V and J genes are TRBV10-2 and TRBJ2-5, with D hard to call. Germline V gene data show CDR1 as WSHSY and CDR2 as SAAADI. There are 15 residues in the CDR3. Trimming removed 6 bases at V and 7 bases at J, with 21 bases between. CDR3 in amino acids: CASRLTSAERGTQYF. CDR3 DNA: TGCGCCAGCAGATTAACTTCTGCGGAGAGAGGGACCCAGTACTTC.

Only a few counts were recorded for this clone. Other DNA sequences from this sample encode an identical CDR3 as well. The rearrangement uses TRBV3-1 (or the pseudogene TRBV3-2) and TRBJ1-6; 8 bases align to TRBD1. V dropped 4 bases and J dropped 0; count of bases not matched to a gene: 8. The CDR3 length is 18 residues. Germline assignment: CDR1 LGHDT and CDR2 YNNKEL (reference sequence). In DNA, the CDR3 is TGTGCCAGCAGCCGCGGACAGGGAAGGAGCTCCTATAATTCACCCCTCCACTTT. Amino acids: CASSRGQGRSSYNSPLHF.

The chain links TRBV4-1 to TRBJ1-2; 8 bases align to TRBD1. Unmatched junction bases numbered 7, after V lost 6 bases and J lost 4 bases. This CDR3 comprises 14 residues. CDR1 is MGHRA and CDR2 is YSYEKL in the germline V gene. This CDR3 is CASSRQGAAYGYTF. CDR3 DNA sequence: TGCGCCAGCAGTCGTCAGGGGGCGGCCTATGGCTACACCTTC.

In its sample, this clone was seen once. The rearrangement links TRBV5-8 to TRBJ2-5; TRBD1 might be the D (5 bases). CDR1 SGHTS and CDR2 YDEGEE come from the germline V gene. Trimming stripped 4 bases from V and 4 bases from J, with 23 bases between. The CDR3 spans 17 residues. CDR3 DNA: TGTGCCAGCAGCCCCTCCTACGACCCAGGGAACGGAGAGACCCAGTACTTC. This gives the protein CASSPSYDPGNGETQYF.

The CDR3 loop reads CASSVDRGLDEQYF. In DNA form, the CDR3 reads TGTGCCAGCAGCGTGGACAGGGGGCTCGACGAGCAGTACTTC. V gene TRBV7-2 combines with J gene TRBJ2-7, with 11 bases identical to TRBD1. Per the germline V gene, CDR1 is SGHTA and CDR2 is FQGNSA. This CDR3 has 14 residues. Trimming took 5 bases from V and 5 from J; bases not matched to a gene: 5.

CDR3 sequence reads: CATDRSPGGEPGELFF. The CDR3 DNA reads as TGTGCCACCGATCGATCTCCCGGAGGGGAACCCGGGGAGCTGTTTTTT. V is TRBV7-7 and J is TRBJ2-2, with D possibly being TRBD2 (6 bases). The CDR3 consists of 16 residues. Trimming stripped 10 bases from V and 6 bases from J, with 24 bases between. Germline V gene lookup returns CDR1 SSHAT and CDR2 FNYEAQ (reference sequence).

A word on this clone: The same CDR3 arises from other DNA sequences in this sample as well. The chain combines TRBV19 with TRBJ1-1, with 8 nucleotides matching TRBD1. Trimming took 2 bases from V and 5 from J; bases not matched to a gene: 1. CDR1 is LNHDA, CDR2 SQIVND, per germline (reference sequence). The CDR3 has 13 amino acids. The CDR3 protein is CASSIQGATEAFF. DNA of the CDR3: TGTGCCAGTAGTATACAGGGGGCGACTGAAGCTTTCTTT.

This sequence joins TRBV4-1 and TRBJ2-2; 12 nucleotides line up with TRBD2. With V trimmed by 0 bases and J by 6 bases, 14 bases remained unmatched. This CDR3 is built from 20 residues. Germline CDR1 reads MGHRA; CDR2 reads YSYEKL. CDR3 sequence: CASSQERGLAGGPKAGELFF. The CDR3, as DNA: TGCGCCAGCAGCCAAGAAAGGGGGCTAGCGGGAGGGCCGAAAGCCGGGGAGCTGTTTTTT.

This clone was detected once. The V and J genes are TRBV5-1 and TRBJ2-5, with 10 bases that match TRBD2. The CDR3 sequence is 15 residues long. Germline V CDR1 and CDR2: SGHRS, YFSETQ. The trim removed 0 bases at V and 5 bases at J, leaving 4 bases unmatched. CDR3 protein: CASSLDSGRRETQYF. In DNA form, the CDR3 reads TGCGCCAGCAGCTTGGATAGCGGGAGGCGGGAGACCCAGTACTTC.

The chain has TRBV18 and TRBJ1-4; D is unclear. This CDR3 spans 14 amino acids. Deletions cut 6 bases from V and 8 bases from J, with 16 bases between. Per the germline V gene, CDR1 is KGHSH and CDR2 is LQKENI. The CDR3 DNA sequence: TGTGCCAGCTCGCGTTCGGCAGGCGACGAAAAACTGTTTTTT. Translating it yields CASSRSAGDEKLFF.

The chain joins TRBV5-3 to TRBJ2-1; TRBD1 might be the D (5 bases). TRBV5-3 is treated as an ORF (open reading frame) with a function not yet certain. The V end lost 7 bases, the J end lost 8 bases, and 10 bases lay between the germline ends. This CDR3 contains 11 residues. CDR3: CARARRDEQFF. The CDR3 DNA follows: TGTGCCAGAGCCCGCAGGGATGAGCAGTTCTTC.